The 4 T cell receptor beta chains given below trace back to one sample, sequenced in a study of blood T cell repertoires in COVID-19. Repertoires were generated with immunoSEQ multiplex PCR, while TCRdb's copy carries only in-frame clones and drops some. The profile shows about 85,000 clones, roughly 90% of them singletons. The sample was peripheral blood. The receptors originated from a woman aged 80 or over with active or convalescent COVID-19.

This sequence joins TRBV7-8 and TRBJ2-2; D is perhaps TRBD2 (5 bases). Trimming stripped 1 base from V and 8 bases from J, with 11 bases between. The CDR3 is 14 amino acids. CDR1 SGHVS and CDR2 FQNEAQ come from the germline V gene. The chain's CDR3 is CASSLVRVVGELFF. In nucleotides, the CDR3 is TGTGCCAGCAGCTTAGTGCGGGTAGTGGGGGAGCTGTTTTTT.

The rearrangement links TRBV7-2 to TRBJ2-7; D is perhaps TRBD1 (5 bases). The CDR3 loop spans 15 amino acids. Looked up from germline, CDR1 is SGHTA and CDR2 is FQGNSA. The ends were cut back, 1 base at V and 0 bases at J, with 10 bases in the middle. The CDR3 DNA sequence: TGTGCCAGCAGCTTAGTGCAGGGCAACTCCTACGAGCAGTACTTC. This translates into CASSLVQGNSYEQYF. The variable domain in full, completed from reference TRBV7-2 and TRBJ2-7, reads GAGVSQSPSNKVTEKGKDVELRCDPISGHTALYWYRQSLGQGLEFLIYFQGNSAPDKSGLPSDRFSAERTGGSVSTLTIQRTQQEDSAVYLCASSLVQGNSYEQYFGPGTRLTVT.

This chain connects TRBV19 to TRBJ2-1; TRBD1 agrees at 11 bases. V lost 6 bases and J lost 4; bases outside the gene matches: 8. The CDR3 consists of 16 residues. From germline, CDR1 is LNHDA and CDR2 SQIVND (reference sequence). In nucleotides, the CDR3 is TGTGCCAGTAGCCGCGGACAGGGGGCGTCGTACAATGAGCAGTTCTTC. It codes for CASSRGQGASYNEQFF.

The rearrangement links TRBV19 to TRBJ1-5; no firm D call. With 9 bases removed from V and 6 bases from J, the gap between germline ends came to 24 bases. CDR3 length: 16 amino acids. Germline lookup yields CDR1 LNHDA and CDR2 SQIVND (reference sequence). CDR3 loop: CASSFNLNRGGQPQHF. The CDR3 DNA reads as TGTGCCAGCTCATTTAATCTCAATCGGGGAGGTCAGCCCCAGCATTTT.